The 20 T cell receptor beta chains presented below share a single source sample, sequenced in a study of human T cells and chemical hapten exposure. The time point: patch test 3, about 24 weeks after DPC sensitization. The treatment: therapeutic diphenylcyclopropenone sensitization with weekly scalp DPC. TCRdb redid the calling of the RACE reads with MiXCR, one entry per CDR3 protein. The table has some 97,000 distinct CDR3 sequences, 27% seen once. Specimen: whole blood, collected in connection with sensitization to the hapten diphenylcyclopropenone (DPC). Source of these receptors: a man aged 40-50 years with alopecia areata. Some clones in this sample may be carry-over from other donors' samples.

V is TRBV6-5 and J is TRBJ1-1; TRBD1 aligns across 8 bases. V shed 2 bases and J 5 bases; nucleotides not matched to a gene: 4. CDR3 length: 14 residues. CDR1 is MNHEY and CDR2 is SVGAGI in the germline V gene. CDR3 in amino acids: CASSYGTGPTEAFF. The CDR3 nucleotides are TGTGCCAGCAGTTACGGGACAGGCCCTACTGAAGCTTTCTTT.

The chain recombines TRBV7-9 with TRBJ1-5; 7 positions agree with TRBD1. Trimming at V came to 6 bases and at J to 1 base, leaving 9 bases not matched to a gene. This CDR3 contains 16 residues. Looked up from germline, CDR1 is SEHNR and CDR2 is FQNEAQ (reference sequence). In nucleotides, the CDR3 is TGTGCCAGCAGATGGGGGGGACAGAGAAGCAATCAGCCCCAGCATTTT. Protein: CASRWGGQRSNQPQHF.

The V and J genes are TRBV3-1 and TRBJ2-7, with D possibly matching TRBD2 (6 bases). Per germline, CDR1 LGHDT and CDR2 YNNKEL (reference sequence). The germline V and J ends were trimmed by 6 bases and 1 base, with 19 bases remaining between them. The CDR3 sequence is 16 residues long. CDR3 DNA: TGTGCCAGCAGTCGGGGGACCTCGAAGGGGTCCTACGAGCAGTACTTC. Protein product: CASSRGTSKGSYEQYF.

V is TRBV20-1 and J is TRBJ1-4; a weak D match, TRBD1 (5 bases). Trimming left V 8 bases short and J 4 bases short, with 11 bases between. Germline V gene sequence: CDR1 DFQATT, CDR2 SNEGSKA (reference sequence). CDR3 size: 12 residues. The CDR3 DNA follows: TGCAGTACCGGGGCGAGTAATGAAAAACTGTTTTTT. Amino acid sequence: CSTGASNEKLFF.

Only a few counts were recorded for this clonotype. Written as DNA, the CDR3 is TGCGCCAGCAGCCCCATGGGGCAGGGTCAAGGCTACACCTTC. Translating it yields CASSPMGQGQGYTF. This chain connects TRBV4-3 to TRBJ1-2, with a weak D call TRBD1 (5 bases). Trimming took off 4 bases at V and 8 bases at J, with 17 bases between the two ends. The germline V gene encodes CDR1 LGHNA and CDR2 YSLEER. The CDR3 has 14 residues.

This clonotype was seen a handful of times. CDR3 region: CATSRDRIGQRQVVARFYEQYF. The CDR3 nucleotides read TGTGCCACCAGCAGAGATCGAATAGGACAGCGGCAAGTGGTGGCCCGGTTCTACGAGCAGTACTTC. This chain uses TRBV15 with TRBJ2-7, with D perhaps matching TRBD1 (6 bases). Germline CDR1 LNHNV, CDR2 YYDKDF (reference sequence). CDR3 length: 22 residues. Between the trimmed V and J ends, which lost 0 bases and 3 bases, there was a span of 33 bases.

CDR3 sequence (DNA): TGTGCCAGCATTCGGACAGAGACGTTAAACACCATATATTTT. Encoded protein: CASIRTETLNTIYF. The chain combines TRBV2 with TRBJ1-3, with D possibly matching TRBD1 (6 bases). Germline V CDR1 and CDR2: SNHLY, FYNNEI. The CDR3 length is 14 residues. V dropped 7 bases and J dropped 6 bases, with 16 bases sitting between them.

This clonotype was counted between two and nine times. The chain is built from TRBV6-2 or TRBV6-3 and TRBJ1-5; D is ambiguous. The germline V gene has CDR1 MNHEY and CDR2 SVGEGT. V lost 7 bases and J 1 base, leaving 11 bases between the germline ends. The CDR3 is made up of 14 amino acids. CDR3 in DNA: TGTGCCAGCAACTTAGGACGGAGCAATCAGCCCCAGCATTTT. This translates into CASNLGRSNQPQHF.

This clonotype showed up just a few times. The CDR3: CSYLKSTEAFF. The DNA of the CDR3 is TGCAGCTACCTTAAGAGCACTGAAGCTTTCTTT. The chain employs TRBV29-1 and TRBJ1-1, with no clear D. This CDR3 comprises 11 residues. The germline V and J ends were trimmed by 8 bases and 4 bases, with 11 bases remaining between them. Germline loops: CDR1 SQVTM, CDR2 ANQGSEA. The whole variable domain, remainder taken from reference TRBV29-1 and TRBJ1-1, is SAVISQKPSRDICQRGTSLTIQCQVDSQVTMMFWYRQQPGQSLTLIATANQGSEATYESGFVIDKFPISRPNLTFSTLTVSNMSPEDSSIYLCSYLKSTEAFFGQGTRLTVV.

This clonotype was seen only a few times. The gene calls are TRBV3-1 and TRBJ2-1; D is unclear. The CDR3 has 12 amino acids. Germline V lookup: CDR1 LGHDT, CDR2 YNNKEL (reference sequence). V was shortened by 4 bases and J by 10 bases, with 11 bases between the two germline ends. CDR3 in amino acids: CASSLRSEEQFF. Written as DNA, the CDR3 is TGTGCCAGCAGCCTTCGTTCGGAAGAGCAGTTCTTC.

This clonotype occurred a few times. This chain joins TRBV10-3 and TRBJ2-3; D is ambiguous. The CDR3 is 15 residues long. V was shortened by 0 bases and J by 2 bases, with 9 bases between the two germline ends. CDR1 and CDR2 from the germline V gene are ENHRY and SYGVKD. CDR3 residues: CAISESSRSTDTQYF. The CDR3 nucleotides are TGTGCCATCAGTGAGTCAAGCAGGTCCACAGATACGCAGTATTTT.

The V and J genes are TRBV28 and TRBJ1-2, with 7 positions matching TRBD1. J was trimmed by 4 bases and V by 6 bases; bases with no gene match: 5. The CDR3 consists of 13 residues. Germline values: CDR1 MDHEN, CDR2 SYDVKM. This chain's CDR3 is CASREDRIYGYTF. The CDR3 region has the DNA TGTGCCAGCAGGGAGGACAGGATCTATGGCTACACCTTC.

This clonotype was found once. The chain's CDR3 is CASKIGGSALSTDTQYF. CDR3 in DNA: TGTGCCAGCAAGATCGGGGGGAGCGCACTTAGCACAGATACGCAGTATTTT. V and J are TRBV12-3 or TRBV12-4 and TRBJ2-3, with 7 bases that match TRBD2. The V and J ends lost 7 bases and 0 bases, in that order; junction bases with no gene match: 13. The CDR3 totals 17 residues.

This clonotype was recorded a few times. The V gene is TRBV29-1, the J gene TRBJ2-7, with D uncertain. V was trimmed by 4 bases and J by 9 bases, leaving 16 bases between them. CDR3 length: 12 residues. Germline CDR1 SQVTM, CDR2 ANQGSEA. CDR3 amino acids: CSVAVVGYGQYF. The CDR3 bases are TGCAGCGTTGCGGTCGTAGGCTATGGGCAGTACTTC.

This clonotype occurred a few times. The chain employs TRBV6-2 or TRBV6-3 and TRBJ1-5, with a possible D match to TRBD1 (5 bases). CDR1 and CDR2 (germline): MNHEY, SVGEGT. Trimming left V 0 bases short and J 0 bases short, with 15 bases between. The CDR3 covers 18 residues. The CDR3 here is CASSYSQGTINSNQPQHF. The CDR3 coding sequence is TGTGCCAGCAGTTACTCCCAGGGTACGATAAATAGCAATCAGCCCCAGCATTTT.

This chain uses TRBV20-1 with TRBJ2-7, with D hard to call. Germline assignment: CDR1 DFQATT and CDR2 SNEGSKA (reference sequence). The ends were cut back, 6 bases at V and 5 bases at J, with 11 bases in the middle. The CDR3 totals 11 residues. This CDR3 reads CSACPPNEQYF. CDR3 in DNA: TGCAGTGCCTGTCCCCCCAACGAGCAGTACTTC.

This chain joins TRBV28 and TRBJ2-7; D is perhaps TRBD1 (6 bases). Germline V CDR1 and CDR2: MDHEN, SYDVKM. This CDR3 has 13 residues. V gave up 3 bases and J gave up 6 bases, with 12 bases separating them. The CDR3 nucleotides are TGTGCCAGCAGTTTCCCGGTAGGGGGCGAGCAGTACTTC. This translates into CASSFPVGGEQYF.

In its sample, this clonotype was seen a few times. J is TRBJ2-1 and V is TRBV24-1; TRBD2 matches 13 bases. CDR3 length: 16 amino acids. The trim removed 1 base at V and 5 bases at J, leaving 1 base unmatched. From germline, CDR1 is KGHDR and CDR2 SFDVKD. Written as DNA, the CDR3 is TGTGCCACCAGTGATTTAGGACTAGCGGGAGACAATGAGCAGTTCTTC. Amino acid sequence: CATSDLGLAGDNEQFF.

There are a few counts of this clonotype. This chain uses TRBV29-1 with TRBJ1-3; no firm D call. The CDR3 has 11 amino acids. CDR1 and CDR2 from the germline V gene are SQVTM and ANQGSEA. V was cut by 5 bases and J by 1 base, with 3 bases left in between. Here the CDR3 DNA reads TGCAGCGTTTGGTCTGGAAACACCATATATTTT. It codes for CSVWSGNTIYF. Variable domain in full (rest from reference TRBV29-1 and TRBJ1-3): SAVISQKPSRDICQRGTSLTIQCQVDSQVTMMFWYRQQPGQSLTLIATANQGSEATYESGFVIDKFPISRPNLTFSTLTVSNMSPEDSSIYLCSVWSGNTIYFGEGSWLTVV.

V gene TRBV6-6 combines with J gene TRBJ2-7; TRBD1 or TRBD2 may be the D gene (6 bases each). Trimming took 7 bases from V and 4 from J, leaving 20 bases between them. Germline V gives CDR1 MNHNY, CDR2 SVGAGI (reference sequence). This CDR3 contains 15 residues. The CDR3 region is CASTPEGVRRYEQYF. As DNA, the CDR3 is TGTGCCAGCACCCCGGAGGGGGTCAGGCGTTACGAGCAGTACTTC.